The rows below give T cell receptor beta chains drawn from one sample of a study of T-cell reconstitution after alpha-beta-depleted transplantation in children. MiXCR, applied by TCRdb to the PCR reads, yields one record per CDR3 protein. The table has around 490,000 distinct CDR3 sequences, about 10% seen once. Sequences were derived from PBMCs, mostly from graft donor cells, sampled 180 days after TCRalphabeta/CD19-depleted stem cell transplant. Receptors were obtained from a female patient aged 2-9 years who had a stem cell transplant for aplastic anemia, so the T cells may come from the graft donor. Both conserved end residues are part of each CDR3. Each record gives: V gene, clone size, J gene, D gene, CDR3 protein, CDR3 DNA. A D gene is named only where the DNA matches it firmly. Clone size appears in some rows only: once, few, many, or a class for an expanded clone.

v_gene: TRBV7-2
abundance: many
j_gene: TRBJ1-1
d_gene: -
CDR3aa: CASSLQAVANTEAFF
CDR3nt: TGTGCCAGCAGCCTTCAAGCGGTCGCAAACACTGAAGCTTTCTTT

v_gene: TRBV4-2
abundance: few
j_gene: TRBJ2-5
d_gene: -
CDR3aa: CASSQEGGQKETQYF
CDR3nt: TGTGCCAGCAGCCAAGAGGGAGGCCAGAAGGAGACCCAGTACTTC

v_gene: TRBV20-1
abundance: -
j_gene: TRBJ2-3
d_gene: -
CDR3aa: CSAQRGRYGRGSDTQYF
CDR3nt: TGCAGTGCTCAAAGGGGGCGGTACGGGAGGGGCTCAGATACGCAGTATTTT

v_gene: TRBV5-1
abundance: -
j_gene: TRBJ2-1
d_gene: -
CDR3aa: CASSSGDIRGFFSYNEQFF
CDR3nt: TGCGCCAGCAGCTCGGGAGATATAAGGGGCTTCTTCTCCTACAATGAGCAGTTCTTC

v_gene: TRBV28
abundance: few
j_gene: TRBJ2-7
d_gene: TRBD1
CDR3aa: CASTPQHQTGGDEQYF
CDR3nt: TGTGCCAGCACCCCCCAGCATCAGACAGGGGGAGACGAGCAGTACTTC

v_gene: TRBV19
abundance: -
j_gene: TRBJ2-5
d_gene: TRBD1
CDR3aa: CASSRRSVQGMETQYF
CDR3nt: TGTGCCAGTAGTCGAAGAAGCGTACAGGGGATGGAGACCCAGTACTTC

v_gene: TRBV7-3
abundance: -
j_gene: TRBJ2-1
d_gene: TRBD2
CDR3aa: CASSRVASGSNEQFF
CDR3nt: TGTGCCAGCAGCCGAGTGGCTAGCGGGAGTAATGAGCAGTTCTTC

v_gene: TRBV27
abundance: -
j_gene: TRBJ1-6
d_gene: -
CDR3aa: CASSFEQGNSPLHF
CDR3nt: TGTGCCAGCAGTTTCGAACAGGGAAATTCACCCCTCCACTTT

v_gene: TRBV12-3/TRBV12-4
abundance: -
j_gene: TRBJ2-3
d_gene: -
CDR3aa: CASSITGPADTQYF
CDR3nt: TGTGCCAGCAGTATAACAGGGCCGGCAGATACGCAGTATTTT

v_gene: TRBV7-2
abundance: few
j_gene: TRBJ2-1
d_gene: TRBD1
CDR3aa: CASSRRGTGNYNEQFF
CDR3nt: TGTGCCAGCAGCCGCCGAGGGACAGGGAACTACAATGAGCAGTTCTTC

v_gene: TRBV7-2
abundance: few
j_gene: TRBJ2-5
d_gene: TRBD1
CDR3aa: CASSNRRTGQETQYF
CDR3nt: TGTGCCAGCAGCAACCGACGGACAGGCCAAGAGACCCAGTACTTC

v_gene: TRBV20-1
abundance: few
j_gene: TRBJ1-2
d_gene: -
CDR3aa: CSASLLNYGYTF
CDR3nt: TGCAGTGCTAGTCTCTTGAACTATGGCTACACCTTC

v_gene: TRBV7-9
abundance: few
j_gene: TRBJ2-5
d_gene: TRBD1
CDR3aa: CASSPDRGYWETQYF
CDR3nt: TGTGCCAGCAGCCCCGACAGGGGGTATTGGGAGACCCAGTACTTC

v_gene: TRBV4-3
abundance: -
j_gene: TRBJ1-5
d_gene: -
CDR3aa: CASSQDSVSNQAQHF
CDR3nt: TGCGCCAGCAGCCAAGATTCGGTGAGCAATCAGGCCCAGCATTTT

v_gene: TRBV4-3
abundance: -
j_gene: TRBJ2-7
d_gene: -
CDR3aa: CASSQTGSYEQYF
CDR3nt: TGCGCCAGCAGCCAGACGGGATCCTACGAGCAGTACTTC

v_gene: TRBV12-3/TRBV12-4
abundance: few
j_gene: TRBJ2-6
d_gene: -
CDR3aa: CASRDGSTGANVLTF
CDR3nt: TGTGCCAGCAGGGACGGGTCGACTGGGGCCAACGTCCTGACTTTC

v_gene: TRBV6-1
abundance: -
j_gene: TRBJ2-1
d_gene: TRBD2
CDR3aa: CASSGLAGGKEQFF
CDR3nt: TGTGCCAGCAGTGGGCTAGCGGGAGGTAAAGAGCAGTTCTTC

v_gene: TRBV20-1
abundance: few
j_gene: TRBJ1-1
d_gene: TRBD1
CDR3aa: CSARWTGQNTEAFF
CDR3nt: TGCAGTGCCCGGTGGACAGGGCAGAACACTGAAGCTTTCTTT

v_gene: TRBV20-1
abundance: -
j_gene: TRBJ1-2
d_gene: -
CDR3aa: CSARVPLYDGYTF
CDR3nt: TGCAGTGCTAGAGTACCTTTATATGATGGCTACACCTTC

v_gene: TRBV6-2/TRBV6-3
abundance: -
j_gene: TRBJ2-2
d_gene: -
CDR3aa: CASSYGTLNTGELFF
CDR3nt: TGTGCCAGCAGTTATGGGACACTGAACACCGGGGAGCTGTTTTTT

v_gene: TRBV10-3
abundance: few
j_gene: TRBJ1-5
d_gene: TRBD1
CDR3aa: CAISETGGVSNQPQHF
CDR3nt: TGTGCCATCAGTGAAACAGGGGGCGTTAGCAATCAGCCCCAGCATTTT

v_gene: TRBV18
abundance: -
j_gene: TRBJ2-1
d_gene: TRBD2
CDR3aa: CASSPLRLAGGSDEQFF
CDR3nt: TGTGCCAGCTCCCCCTTGCGACTAGCGGGAGGTTCGGATGAGCAGTTCTTC

v_gene: TRBV5-1
abundance: -
j_gene: TRBJ2-7
d_gene: TRBD1
CDR3aa: CASSMDRGPYEQYF
CDR3nt: TGCGCCAGCAGCATGGACAGGGGACCCTACGAGCAGTACTTC

v_gene: TRBV7-7
abundance: -
j_gene: TRBJ2-1
d_gene: -
CDR3aa: CASSPEDRPTSYNEQFF
CDR3nt: TGTGCCAGCAGCCCAGAGGACCGCCCGACCTCCTACAATGAGCAGTTCTTC

v_gene: TRBV12-3/TRBV12-4
abundance: few
j_gene: TRBJ1-2
d_gene: -
CDR3aa: CASSLGYGAGGYTF
CDR3nt: TGTGCCAGCAGTTTAGGATATGGGGCTGGAGGCTACACCTTC

v_gene: TRBV20-1
abundance: once
j_gene: TRBJ2-4
d_gene: TRBD2
CDR3aa: CSAGGGLADLAKNIQYF
CDR3nt: TGCAGTGCTGGGGGGGGGTTAGCGGATCTAGCCAAAAACATTCAGTACTTC

v_gene: TRBV3-1
abundance: few
j_gene: TRBJ2-7
d_gene: TRBD2
CDR3aa: CASSPFSGRQRAGAFYEQYF
CDR3nt: TGTGCCAGCAGCCCCTTCTCGGGACGGCAGAGGGCGGGAGCCTTCTACGAGCAGTACTTC

v_gene: TRBV11-3
abundance: -
j_gene: TRBJ2-1
d_gene: -
CDR3aa: CASSYLRQEYNEQFF
CDR3nt: TGTGCCAGCAGTTATCTTCGACAGGAATACAATGAGCAGTTCTTC

v_gene: TRBV4-3
abundance: few
j_gene: TRBJ2-1
d_gene: TRBD2
CDR3aa: CASSQDASGRGEQFF
CDR3nt: TGCGCCAGCAGCCAAGATGCTAGCGGGAGAGGTGAGCAGTTCTTC

v_gene: TRBV4-3
abundance: once
j_gene: TRBJ2-1
d_gene: -
CDR3aa: CASSPSRVNEQFF
CDR3nt: TGCGCCAGCAGCCCGAGCCGAGTTAATGAGCAGTTCTTC

v_gene: TRBV12-3/TRBV12-4
abundance: few
j_gene: TRBJ1-1
d_gene: -
CDR3aa: CASSFIRDEAFF
CDR3nt: TGTGCCAGCAGTTTTATCCGGGACGAAGCTTTCTTT

v_gene: TRBV6-2/TRBV6-3
abundance: once
j_gene: TRBJ2-1
d_gene: TRBD2
CDR3aa: CASTITWSFRLAGSSYNEQFF
CDR3nt: TGTGCCAGCACCATCACGTGGTCGTTCCGACTAGCGGGATCGTCCTACAATGAGCAGTTCTTC

v_gene: TRBV3-1
abundance: -
j_gene: TRBJ2-7
d_gene: -
CDR3aa: CASSPGLKYEQYF
CDR3nt: TGTGCCAGCAGCCCGGGACTTAAGTACGAGCAGTACTTC

v_gene: TRBV11-2
abundance: few
j_gene: TRBJ2-1
d_gene: TRBD2
CDR3aa: CASSPLGGRAGNEQFF
CDR3nt: TGTGCCAGCAGCCCCCTCGGCGGGAGAGCGGGCAATGAGCAGTTCTTC

v_gene: TRBV7-8
abundance: -
j_gene: TRBJ2-2
d_gene: -
CDR3aa: CASSLMGHLANTGELFF
CDR3nt: TGTGCCAGCAGCCTCATGGGACATCTTGCGAACACCGGGGAGCTGTTTTTT

v_gene: TRBV7-9
abundance: few
j_gene: TRBJ1-1
d_gene: -
CDR3aa: CASSLDSGNTEAFF
CDR3nt: TGTGCCAGCAGCTTAGATTCAGGAAACACTGAAGCTTTCTTT

v_gene: TRBV29-1
abundance: few
j_gene: TRBJ1-1
d_gene: -
CDR3aa: CSVLSGTANTEAFF
CDR3nt: TGCAGCGTGCTATCCGGGACGGCAAACACTGAAGCTTTCTTT

v_gene: TRBV11-1
abundance: few
j_gene: TRBJ2-2
d_gene: TRBD2
CDR3aa: CASSLADRVGGTIYTGELFF
CDR3nt: TGTGCCAGCAGCTTAGCGGACCGGGTCGGCGGGACTATCTACACCGGGGAGCTGTTTTTT

v_gene: TRBV12-3/TRBV12-4
abundance: -
j_gene: TRBJ1-1
d_gene: -
CDR3aa: CASSFSNDGNTEAFF
CDR3nt: TGTGCCAGCAGTTTCTCCAACGACGGGAACACTGAAGCTTTCTTT

v_gene: TRBV27
abundance: -
j_gene: TRBJ1-1
d_gene: -
CDR3aa: CASSLSRGHQTNTEAFF
CDR3nt: TGTGCCAGCAGCTTATCGAGGGGACATCAGACGAACACTGAAGCTTTCTTT

v_gene: TRBV20-1
abundance: few
j_gene: TRBJ2-3
d_gene: -
CDR3aa: CSAIFGGRTDTQYF
CDR3nt: TGCAGTGCTATTTTCGGAGGGCGCACAGATACGCAGTATTTT

v_gene: TRBV20-1
abundance: few
j_gene: TRBJ2-3
d_gene: TRBD2
CDR3aa: CSARALAENTDTQYF
CDR3nt: TGCAGTGCTAGAGCCCTAGCGGAAAACACAGATACGCAGTATTTT

v_gene: TRBV10-3
abundance: -
j_gene: TRBJ1-2
d_gene: TRBD1
CDR3aa: CAITGQGAGGYTF
CDR3nt: TGTGCCATCACAGGACAGGGGGCAGGTGGCTACACCTTC

v_gene: TRBV4-3
abundance: many
j_gene: TRBJ1-4
d_gene: TRBD1
CDR3aa: CASSSRTGEGEKLFF
CDR3nt: TGCGCCAGCAGCTCGCGGACAGGGGAAGGCGAAAAACTGTTTTTT

v_gene: TRBV20-1
abundance: many
j_gene: TRBJ2-5
d_gene: -
CDR3aa: CSARDFPETQYF
CDR3nt: TGCAGTGCTAGAGATTTTCCAGAGACCCAGTACTTC

v_gene: TRBV29-1
abundance: -
j_gene: TRBJ2-2
d_gene: -
CDR3aa: CSVETGMNTGELFF
CDR3nt: TGCAGCGTTGAAACCGGGATGAACACCGGGGAGCTGTTTTTT

v_gene: TRBV5-1
abundance: few
j_gene: TRBJ1-1
d_gene: -
CDR3aa: CASSLDGPIEAFF
CDR3nt: TGCGCCAGCAGCTTGGACGGACCGATTGAAGCTTTCTTT

v_gene: TRBV24-1
abundance: few
j_gene: TRBJ2-1
d_gene: -
CDR3aa: CATSDSLGLVSSYNEQFF
CDR3nt: TGTGCCACCAGTGACTCCCTCGGACTCGTGAGCTCCTACAATGAGCAGTTCTTC

v_gene: TRBV20-1
abundance: -
j_gene: TRBJ2-1
d_gene: -
CDR3aa: CSARRDPYNEQFF
CDR3nt: TGCAGTGCACGCCGGGACCCCTACAATGAGCAGTTCTTC

v_gene: TRBV12-3/TRBV12-4
abundance: few
j_gene: TRBJ2-5
d_gene: -
CDR3aa: CASSHRELETQYF
CDR3nt: TGTGCCAGCAGTCACAGGGAGTTAGAGACCCAGTACTTC

v_gene: TRBV29-1
abundance: many
j_gene: TRBJ1-1
d_gene: -
CDR3aa: CSVVSGDFEAFF
CDR3nt: TGCAGCGTTGTATCGGGGGACTTTGAAGCTTTCTTT

v_gene: TRBV3-1
abundance: -
j_gene: TRBJ1-2
d_gene: -
CDR3aa: CASSQGTALYGYTF
CDR3nt: TGTGCCAGCAGCCAAGGGACAGCTTTATATGGCTACACCTTC

v_gene: TRBV5-1
abundance: -
j_gene: TRBJ2-1
d_gene: -
CDR3aa: CASSLRLEDLDEQFF
CDR3nt: TGCGCCAGCAGCTTGAGGTTGGAGGATCTGGATGAGCAGTTCTTC

v_gene: TRBV20-1
abundance: few
j_gene: TRBJ2-5
d_gene: -
CDR3aa: CSARPFKLNQWQETQYF
CDR3nt: TGCAGTGCTAGACCGTTCAAGTTGAATCAGTGGCAAGAGACCCAGTACTTC

v_gene: TRBV10-3
abundance: few
j_gene: TRBJ1-1
d_gene: -
CDR3aa: CAISDFVGAGGGTEAFF
CDR3nt: TGTGCCATCAGTGATTTCGTTGGGGCAGGAGGGGGCACTGAAGCTTTCTTT